This T cell receptor beta chain was identified in a study of T cells in Graves' hyperthyroidism and ophthalmopathy. On this clonotype: What it recognizes is unknown.

Researchers took RNA transcripts and amplified the TCR beta CDR3 regions from them. The TCR CDR3 was amplified in a first-round RT-PCR using the HTBI primer set. TCRdb re-called the multiplex PCR reads with MiXCR, one entry per CDR3 protein. This table holds 450,000 to 650,000 distinct CDR3 sequences, about a fifth found once. Findings and limits, study-wide: Progression to ophthalmopathy was predicted a median of approximately 6.4 months early. The authors' 13 V-J model separated ophthalmopathy from stable hyperthyroidism.

This CDR3 comprises 15 residues. J gave up 6 bases and V 1 base, and 5 bases lay outside the gene matches. Per the germline V gene, CDR1 is SQVTM and CDR2 is ANQGSEA. The material sequenced was blood. The receptor was derived from a man between 18 and 35 years old with Graves' hyperthyroidism. The rearrangement joins TRBV29-1 to TRBJ2-7; TRBD2 agrees at 14 bases. The CDR3 loop is CSVEALGLAGVEQYF. In nucleotides, the CDR3 is TGCAGCGTTGAAGCGTTGGGACTAGCGGGAGTCGAGCAGTACTTC.